This passage covers 5 T cell receptor beta chains from one sample sequenced in a study of metastatic and nonmetastatic thyroid tumors. Using MiXCR, TCRdb reanalyzed the PCR reads. The repertoire holds around 38,000 clones, with 25% to 30% as singletons. Until they underwent thyroid surgery, no patient had received any treatment. Sequencing was done on a sample of blood. These receptors originate from a female donor with papillary thyroid cancer or a benign thyroid nodule (not recorded which). Some clones in this sample may be carry-over from other donors' samples.

This clone was counted at least ten times. This rearrangement joins TRBV15 to TRBJ1-1; D gene unclear. CDR1 is LNHNV, CDR2 YYDKDF, per germline (reference sequence). This CDR3 contains 12 residues. Trimming stripped 3 bases from V and 4 bases from J, with 6 bases between. In DNA, the CDR3 is TGTGCCACCAGCAGTGTTGGCACTGAAGCTTTCTTT. The encoded protein is CATSSVGTEAFF.

The genes are TRBV20-1 and TRBJ1-1; 7 bases are a match to TRBD1. This CDR3 has 13 amino acids. With 1 base clipped from V and 5 bases from J, the junction kept 4 bases outside the gene matches. CDR1 is DFQATT, CDR2 SNEGSKA, per germline (reference sequence). The CDR3 region has the DNA TGCAGTGCTAGAGGAGGGGGCATGACTGAAGCTTTCTTT. Protein product: CSARGGGMTEAFF.

This chain joins TRBV20-1 and TRBJ1-2, with 10 bases lining up with TRBD1. The length of the CDR3 is 16 residues. Germline V gene lookup returns CDR1 DFQATT and CDR2 SNEGSKA (reference sequence). Losses at the gene ends were 4 bases for V and 1 base for J; bases not matched to a gene: 9. The CDR3 DNA reads as TGCAGTGCTAAACGGGACAGGGGAAGTATTAACTATGGCTACACCTTC. Translating gives CSAKRDRGSINYGYTF.

This clone is medium-sized within its sample. This chain links TRBV27 with TRBJ1-5, with D possibly being TRBD1 (6 bases). V was trimmed by 5 bases and J by 8 bases, leaving 16 bases between them. The CDR3 contains 14 residues. Germline assignment: CDR1 MNHEY and CDR2 SMNVEV (reference sequence). CDR3 amino acids: CASSQSGGLEPQHF. Written as DNA, the CDR3 is TGTGCCAGCAGTCAAAGCGGGGGGCTCGAGCCCCAGCATTTT.

This clone has ten or more counts. The V call is TRBV19, the J call TRBJ1-2; no clear D gene. Trimming removed 7 bases from V and 0 bases from J, with 12 bases in between. This CDR3 spans 14 amino acids. Germline loops: CDR1 LNHDA, CDR2 SQIVND (reference sequence). The CDR3 spells CASNPTGSNYGYTF. The CDR3 nucleotides read TGTGCCAGTAACCCGACGGGGTCTAACTATGGCTACACCTTC.